The present entry profiles one T cell receptor (beta chain) with its context. The antigen is not known. Treatment noted: approximately nine-day PBMC culture with coronavirus spike peptide pools or control peptides (ViraFEST assay). Gathered ahead of the COVID-19 pandemic (2011-2018) were the CD4+ T cells of the unexposed donor. With peptide pools, ViraFEST first expanded antigen-specific T cells and afterwards sequenced their TCRs. On days 3 and 7, half the medium was swapped for fresh IL-2-containing medium. Contingent on cell availability, unexposed-donor CD4+ T cells were interrogated with SARS-CoV-2 S/N and four cold-coronavirus spikes. Cultured CD4+ T-cell DNA underwent Oncomine TCR Beta short-read sequencing. TCRdb reprocessed the PCR reads via MiXCR and lists one record per CDR3 protein. Of 5,500 to 8,000 distinct CDR3 sequences listed, under 60% are singletons. This specimen comes from a study of vaccination and CD4 T cells after COVID-19. Study information: Recovered patients in the cohort numbered six men and four women, two of them Hispanic.

Trimming took 4 bases from V and 2 from J, leaving 14 bases between them. Germline V gene data show CDR1 as LNHDA and CDR2 as SQIVND (reference sequence). CDR3 length: 15 amino acids. The chain links TRBV19 to TRBJ2-5, with D tentatively TRBD2 (5 bases). Sequencing used CD4+ T cells from blood, cultured in vitro. This clonotype originated in a human donor in good health. CDR3 in amino acids: CASSKGSGLQETQYF. The CDR3 nucleotides are TGTGCCAGTAGTAAAGGGTCGGGGTTACAAGAGACCCAGTACTTC.